This T cell receptor (beta chain) was recorded in a study of blood T cell repertoires in COVID-19 (dated by TCRdb to the early 2020s). Context from the whole study: Samples from collaborators originated in the United States, Italy and Spain and spanned both the acute and convalescent phases of COVID-19. The prospective study material was composed of cDNA or gDNA derived from T cells, B-cell-depleted T cells, or PBMCs. Deeply sampled blood TCRbeta repertoires from subjects exposed to, actively infected with, or recovered from COVID-19 were included in the dataset. The repertoires were released in a freely available public database intended as a resource for research on the immune response to SARS-CoV-2. Samples were obtained from the ongoing ImmuneRACE study (first 160 participants) and from about 1,300 subjects provided by 6 global collaborators. The sample metadata nearly always contained a de-identified subject ID, COVID-19 status, age in years and sex. Where HLA class I and class II types were available, the types were taken from metadata supplied by the sample provider, not from assay-based typing.

Regarding this clone: Its antigen has not been determined. Base qualities were left out, and no much larger clone turns up one base away.

TCRbeta CDR3 regions were amplified from genomic DNA using the immunoSEQ Assay, a bias-controlled multiplex PCR. The paper's data handling went like this. Nucleated cell counts per sample were estimated from amplification of reference gene primers within the assay. To quantify the absolute abundance of each unique TCRbeta CDR3 rearrangement, sequence reads were collapsed and filtered. For each sample, productive Simpson clonality was calculated as the square root of Simpson's diversity index across productive rearrangements. TCRdb retrieved this table from immuneACCESS and kept in-frame rearrangements only. Not all clones are present; in checked studies, unresolved V genes account for under half, and no reason is known for the remainder. The V and J calls and clone size come from that table; D and trimming were worked out from the DNA. The table for this sample lists 300,000 to 400,000 clones; 85% of them were counted only once. Jointly, the top ten make up just over 7% of the sample.

The paper as a whole reports these results and caveats: How much clinical and demographic metadata was included differed by source and by participant, and the metadata was provided uncurated.

CDR1 SGHTA and CDR2 FQGNSA are derived from the germline V gene. The CDR3 runs 15 residues from the cysteine to the phenylalanine. The only DNA kept is the CDR3, 45 bases in frame from the first base. V ends up 0 bases short and J 11 bases short, with an unmatched junction base count of 6. The collaborating institutions used their own protocols to collect whole blood in K2EDTA tubes. For TCRbeta analysis, collaborator samples were shipped as frozen whole blood, as isolated PBMCs, or as DNA extracted from either sample type. In this chain, TRBV7-2 is recombined with TRBJ2-1; 11 nucleotides in the junction match TRBD2. Sequenced input: peripheral blood. This TCR came from a human donor in a cohort sampled during active COVID-19. The CDR3 is CASSLAASGGRQQFF. In nucleotides, the sequence is TGTGCCAGCAGCTTAGCGGCTAGCGGGGGGCGTCAGCAGTTCTTC.